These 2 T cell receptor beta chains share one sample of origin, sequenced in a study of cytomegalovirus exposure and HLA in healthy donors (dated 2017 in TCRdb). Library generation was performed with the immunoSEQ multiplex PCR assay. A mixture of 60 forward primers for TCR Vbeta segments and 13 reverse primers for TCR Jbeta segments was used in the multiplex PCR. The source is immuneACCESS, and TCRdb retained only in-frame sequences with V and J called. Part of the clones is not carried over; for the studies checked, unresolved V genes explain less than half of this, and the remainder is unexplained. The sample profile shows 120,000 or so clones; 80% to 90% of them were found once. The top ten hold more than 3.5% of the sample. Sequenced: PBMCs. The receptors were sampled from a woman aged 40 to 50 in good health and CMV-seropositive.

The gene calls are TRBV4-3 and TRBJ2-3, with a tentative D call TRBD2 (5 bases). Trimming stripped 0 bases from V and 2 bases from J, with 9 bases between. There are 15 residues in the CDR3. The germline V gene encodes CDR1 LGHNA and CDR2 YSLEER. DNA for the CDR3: TGCGCCAGCAGCCAAGATGCAGCGGACACAGATACGCAGTATTTT. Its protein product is CASSQDAADTDTQYF.

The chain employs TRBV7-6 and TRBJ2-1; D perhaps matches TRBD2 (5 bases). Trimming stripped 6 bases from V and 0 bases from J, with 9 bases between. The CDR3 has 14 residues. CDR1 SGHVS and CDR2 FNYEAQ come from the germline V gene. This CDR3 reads CASRPTSSYNEQFF. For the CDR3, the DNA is TGTGCCAGCAGGCCCACTAGCTCCTACAATGAGCAGTTCTTC.